Presented here are 32 T cell receptor beta chains from one specimen sequenced in a study of T cell changes during pregnancy in multiple sclerosis. The table came from immunoSEQ multiplex PCR; TCRdb's copy has only in-frame clones and leaves some out. Altogether about 46,000 clones are present, almost 95% being singletons, with the ten largest covering 2% to 2.5%. Source: peripheral blood, taken in the third trimester of pregnancy. These receptors originate from a female donor with multiple sclerosis, enrolled in a pregnancy study.

This rearrangement joins TRBV7-3 to TRBJ2-7; maybe TRBD2 (6 bases). The CDR3 has 13 amino acids. Germline V gene lookup returns CDR1 SGHTA and CDR2 FQGTGA. Trimming shortened V by 4 bases and J by 6 bases, and 13 bases separated the two germline ends. CDR3: CASSYIRDSEQYF. The CDR3 nucleotides are TGTGCCAGCAGCTACATCCGGGACTCCGAGCAGTACTTC.

The chain joins TRBV7-2 to TRBJ1-3; D remains unclear. The CDR3 is 15 residues long. V was shortened by 5 bases and J by 0 bases, with 11 bases between the two germline ends. Germline-derived CDR1 and CDR2 are SGHTA and FQGNSA. The CDR3 sequence is CASSLGSVSGNTIYF. As DNA, the CDR3 is TGTGCCAGCAGCCTCGGGAGCGTCTCTGGAAACACCATATATTTT.

The V and J genes are TRBV27 and TRBJ2-7, with D possibly TRBD2 on 5 matching bases. V was trimmed by 0 bases and J by 3 bases, leaving 15 bases between them. Germline CDR1 and CDR2: MNHEY and SMNVEV (reference sequence). This CDR3 has 16 amino acids. The DNA for the CDR3 is TGTGCCAGCAGTTTATCGACGCCCTCGGGGTTCTACGAGCAGTACTTC. Translated: CASSLSTPSGFYEQYF.

The rearrangement joins TRBV19 to TRBJ1-5; no reliable D call. CDR1 is LNHDA, CDR2 SQIVND, per germline (reference sequence). The CDR3 spans 15 residues. V shed 5 bases and J shed 2 bases, with 13 bases lying between them. The CDR3 DNA reads TGTGCCAGTAGTCGGGAACCCTGGGGCAATCAGCCCCAGCATTTT. This codes for CASSREPWGNQPQHF.

The chain combines TRBV2 with TRBJ1-5; D gene unclear. Germline loops: CDR1 SNHLY, CDR2 FYNNEI. V was trimmed by 3 bases and J by 5 bases, leaving 14 bases between them. The CDR3 loop spans 15 amino acids. CDR3 in DNA: TGTGCCAGCAGTGAGGATAGTCAGGACTATCAGCCCCAGCATTTT. Its protein is CASSEDSQDYQPQHF.

This sequence joins TRBV4-2 and TRBJ1-2, with D perhaps TRBD1 (5 bases). The CDR3 spans 15 residues. Deletions cut 0 bases from V and 6 bases from J, with 14 bases between. CDR1 LGHNA and CDR2 YNFKEQ come from the germline V gene. The CDR3 nucleotides are TGTGCCAGCAGCCAAGAGGGGCACACCAAGGATGGCTACACCTTC. Translated: CASSQEGHTKDGYTF.

The V call is TRBV6-5, the J call TRBJ1-3, with D unresolved. The CDR3 covers 15 residues. The germline V gene has CDR1 MNHEY and CDR2 SVGAGI. The V and J ends lost 5 bases and 0 bases respectively, with 11 bases between them. The CDR3 loop is CASSKLRDSGNTIYF. The CDR3 DNA reads TGTGCCAGCAGTAAACTCCGAGACTCTGGAAACACCATATATTTT.

V and J are TRBV28 and TRBJ1-6, with a weak D call TRBD1 (5 bases). The CDR3 length is 13 residues. The V gene's germline CDR1 is MDHEN and CDR2 SYDVKM. V was trimmed by 11 bases and J by 10 bases, leaving 18 bases between them. The CDR3 DNA reads as TGTGCCCTTGGGGGGGGGATCAACTCACCCCTCCACTTT. It translates to CALGGGINSPLHF.

The chain is built from TRBV13 and TRBJ2-2; possibly TRBD2 for D (5 bases). Germline CDR1 reads PRHDT; CDR2 reads FYEKMQ (reference sequence). Trimming removed 4 bases at V and 4 bases at J, with 7 bases between. The CDR3 sequence is 13 residues long. CDR3 sequence (DNA): TGTGCCAGCAGCTCCCGGGGCACCGGGGAGCTGTTTTTT. Encoded protein: CASSSRGTGELFF.

The chain employs TRBV28 and TRBJ1-4; D gene unclear. Germline V gives CDR1 MDHEN, CDR2 SYDVKM. The CDR3 loop spans 17 amino acids. V was cut by 5 bases and J by 8 bases, with 24 bases left in between. CDR3 in amino acids: CASSLYDSPGAGEKLFF. The CDR3 DNA sequence: TGTGCCAGCAGTCTGTACGACTCCCCGGGAGCCGGCGAAAAACTGTTTTTT.

V usage is TRBV4-2 and J usage is TRBJ2-7, with 7 bases identical to TRBD2. This CDR3 contains 12 residues. The J segment lost 6 bases and the V segment lost 4 bases, leaving 3 bases of the junction unmatched. Germline V gene data show CDR1 as LGHNA and CDR2 as YNFKEQ. The chain's CDR3 is CASSLGEGEQYF. CDR3 DNA: TGTGCCAGCAGCCTCGGGGAGGGCGAGCAGTACTTC.

The CDR3 region is CAFRDRLYNEQFF. For the CDR3, the DNA is TGTGCCTTCCGGGACAGACTCTACAATGAGCAGTTCTTC. This chain joins TRBV30 and TRBJ2-1; 7 nucleotides line up with TRBD1. V gave up 7 bases and J gave up 3 bases; unmatched junction bases: 6. Germline values: CDR1 GTSNPN, CDR2 SVGIG (reference sequence). The CDR3 has 13 amino acids.

The chain combines TRBV27 with TRBJ1-2; a weak D match, TRBD1 (5 bases). This CDR3 comprises 14 residues. The V gene lost 3 bases and the J gene lost 3 bases, with 11 bases spanning the gap. Germline V CDR1 and CDR2: MNHEY, SMNVEV (reference sequence). CDR3 region: CASSFRGVHYGYTF. Written as DNA, the CDR3 is TGTGCCAGCAGTTTCCGGGGGGTCCACTATGGCTACACCTTC.

This rearrangement joins TRBV9 to TRBJ2-1; 11 bases agree with TRBD2. CDR1 and CDR2 from the germline V gene are SGDLS and YYNGEE. The V segment lost 4 bases and the J segment 4 bases; nucleotides outside the gene matches: 4. The CDR3 consists of 15 residues. Here the CDR3 reads CASSYGLAGYNEQFF. In DNA, the CDR3 is TGTGCCAGCAGCTATGGACTAGCGGGTTACAATGAGCAGTTCTTC.

The CDR3: CASRSSSTDTQYF. CDR3 nucleotide sequence: TGTGCCAGCAGGAGCTCTAGCACAGATACGCAGTATTTT. The gene calls are TRBV7-2 and TRBJ2-3; D remains ambiguous. The CDR3 has 13 residues. The ends were cut back, 6 bases at V and 0 bases at J, with 7 bases in the middle. Germline CDR1 and CDR2: SGHTA and FQGNSA. Full variable domain (remainder filled in from reference TRBV7-2 and TRBJ2-3): GAGVSQSPSNKVTEKGKDVELRCDPISGHTALYWYRQSLGQGLEFLIYFQGNSAPDKSGLPSDRFSAERTGGSVSTLTIQRTQQEDSAVYLCASRSSSTDTQYFGPGTRLTVL.

The table lists this clone with a few counts. This rearrangement joins TRBV7-7 to TRBJ2-6; D gene ambiguous. V was pared by 5 bases and J by 5 bases, with 22 bases between. From germline, CDR1 is SSHAT and CDR2 FNYEAQ (reference sequence). CDR3 length: 18 residues. The CDR3 DNA reads as TGTGCCAGCAGCGTAGAAGTTATGCCACAAAGTCGGGCCAACGTCCTGACTTTC. Translation: CASSVEVMPQSRANVLTF.

This clone was observed a single time. J is TRBJ2-2 and V is TRBV10-3; 8 positions match TRBD1. With 3 bases clipped from V and 4 bases from J, the junction kept 4 bases outside the gene matches. The germline V gene encodes CDR1 ENHRY and CDR2 SYGVKD. CDR3 size: 15 residues. The CDR3 reads CAISEDRGTTGELFF. DNA for the CDR3: TGTGCCATCAGTGAAGACAGGGGAACCACCGGGGAGCTGTTTTTT.

This clone showed up just once. The rearrangement joins TRBV6-6 to TRBJ1-4; TRBD1 aligns across 9 bases. J lost 5 bases, V lost 2 bases, and 0 bases had no gene match. The CDR3 length is 14 residues. CDR1 MNHNY and CDR2 SVGAGI come from the germline V gene (reference sequence). The CDR3, as DNA: TGTGCCAGCAGTTACACAGGGGGCAATGAAAAACTGTTTTTT. This codes for CASSYTGGNEKLFF.

V usage is TRBV18 and J usage is TRBJ2-1, with 8 nucleotides matching TRBD2. This CDR3 has 15 amino acids. Unmatched junction bases numbered 5, after V lost 2 bases and J lost 5 bases. The germline V gene has CDR1 KGHSH and CDR2 LQKENI. The DNA for the CDR3 is TGTGCCAGCTCACCATTCGGGAGGGGCAACAATGAGCAGTTCTTC. It codes for CASSPFGRGNNEQFF.

The CDR3 DNA reads as TGTGCCAGCAGTGGAGGACTACCCTACGAGCAGTACTTC. Its translation is CASSGGLPYEQYF. This chain links TRBV28 with TRBJ2-7; D perhaps matches TRBD2 (6 bases). The V end lost 5 bases, the J end lost 2 bases, and 10 bases lay between the germline ends. Germline loops: CDR1 MDHEN, CDR2 SYDVKM. The CDR3 has 13 residues.

This rearrangement joins TRBV29-1 to TRBJ2-1, with D possibly matching TRBD2 (7 bases). CDR3 length: 13 residues. Looked up from germline, CDR1 is SQVTM and CDR2 is ANQGSEA. Deletions cut 7 bases from V and 4 bases from J, with 14 bases between. This chain's CDR3 is CSGGGGEYNEQFF. The CDR3 bases are TGCAGCGGGGGGGGCGGAGAGTACAATGAGCAGTTCTTC.

The rearrangement links TRBV6-6 to TRBJ2-5; 7 bases are a match to TRBD2. The ends lost 5 bases at V and 5 bases at J; junction bases unmatched: 8. Germline-derived CDR1 and CDR2 are MNHNY and SVGAGI (reference sequence). The CDR3 sequence is 14 residues long. The CDR3 sequence is CASSTGGSGETQYF. DNA of the CDR3: TGTGCCAGCAGTACCGGCGGGAGCGGGGAGACCCAGTACTTC.

The chain combines TRBV28 with TRBJ1-1, with TRBD1 matching over 11 bases. CDR3 length equals 15 residues. V trimming: 6 bases; J trimming: 5 bases; junction bases outside the gene matches: 8. Per the germline V gene, CDR1 is MDHEN and CDR2 is SYDVKM. CDR3 nucleotides: TGTGCCAGCAGACCCAGGACAGGGGGCTTTACTGAAGCTTTCTTT. This translates into CASRPRTGGFTEAFF.

The CDR3 nucleotides read TGTGCCAGCAGTTTCTGGAGCGGGAGCTCCTACGAGCAGTACTTC. Encoded protein: CASSFWSGSSYEQYF. The chain joins TRBV27 to TRBJ2-7; 8 bases map to TRBD2. The CDR3 sequence is 15 residues long. The germline V gene has CDR1 MNHEY and CDR2 SMNVEV (reference sequence). The J segment lost 0 bases and the V segment lost 3 bases, leaving 4 bases of the junction unmatched.

The chain has TRBV6-4 and TRBJ1-2, with D maybe TRBD1 (6 bases). The CDR3 consists of 17 residues. The V and J ends lost 5 bases and 7 bases respectively, with 26 bases between them. In germline, CDR1 is MRHNA, CDR2 SNTAGT. The CDR3 region has the DNA TGTGCCAGCAGTCCCCTGGGGGGGGCGAACGGATTCAGTGGCTACACCTTC. It yields the protein CASSPLGGANGFSGYTF.

The chain uses TRBV4-3 and TRBJ2-7; TRBD2 matches at 14 bases. This CDR3 has 18 amino acids. With V trimmed by 4 bases and J by 7 bases, 15 bases remained unmatched. Germline CDR1 and CDR2: LGHNA and YSLEER. CDR3 coding DNA: TGCGCCAGCAGCCGCGGACTAGCGGGAGGTATAGGTTCTCGGGAGCAGTACTTC. Its translation: CASSRGLAGGIGSREQYF.

The rearrangement uses TRBV19 and TRBJ1-4; tentative D call: TRBD1 (5 bases). The CDR3 has 13 amino acids. The V end lost 9 bases, the J end lost 4 bases, and 12 bases lay between the germline ends. CDR1 and CDR2 (germline): LNHDA, SQIVND (reference sequence). The CDR3 bases are TGTGCCAGAGACAGCCCTATTAATGAAAAACTGTTTTTT. As protein: CARDSPINEKLFF.

The genes are TRBV5-4 and TRBJ2-3; D not resolved. Germline CDR1 and CDR2: SGHNT and YYREEE (reference sequence). V dropped 1 base and J dropped 2 bases, with 8 bases sitting between them. CDR3 size: 14 residues. In nucleotides, the CDR3 is TGTGCCAGCAGCTTGTTGCAGATCACAGATACGCAGTATTTT. It is translated as CASSLLQITDTQYF.

This chain links TRBV4-2 with TRBJ1-5; D gene unclear. The germline V and J ends were trimmed by 4 bases and 3 bases, with 7 bases remaining between them. This CDR3 region has 13 residues. Germline V lookup: CDR1 LGHNA, CDR2 YNFKEQ. The CDR3, as DNA: TGTGCCAGCAGCCTACTTCTCAATCAGCCCCAGCATTTT. It translates to CASSLLLNQPQHF.

The V call is TRBV19, the J call TRBJ1-6; TRBD1 agrees at 8 bases. The CDR3 extends over 15 amino acids. The V and J ends lost 3 bases and 13 bases, in that order; junction bases with no gene match: 11. Germline values: CDR1 LNHDA, CDR2 SQIVND (reference sequence). The CDR3 here is CASSMEGTGSGPLHF. The CDR3 bases are TGTGCCAGTAGTATGGAAGGGACAGGCTCGGGCCCCCTCCACTTT.

The chain carries TRBV5-6 and TRBJ1-5, with a tentative D call TRBD1 (5 bases). V dropped 0 bases and J dropped 4 bases, with 11 bases sitting between them. Per germline, CDR1 SGHDT and CDR2 YYEEEE. There are 15 residues in the CDR3. This CDR3 reads CASSLAIGVNQPQHF. CDR3 nucleotide sequence: TGTGCCAGCAGCTTGGCCATAGGGGTAAATCAGCCCCAGCATTTT.

The chain links TRBV5-6 to TRBJ2-2; 12 bases line up with TRBD2. The CDR3 contains 17 residues. From germline, CDR1 is SGHDT and CDR2 YYEEEE. J gave up 1 base and V 2 bases, and 3 bases lay outside the gene matches. The CDR3 DNA follows: TGTGCCAGCAGCTTACGGACTAGCGGGGTGAACACCGGGGAGCTGTTTTTT. It encodes CASSLRTSGVNTGELFF.